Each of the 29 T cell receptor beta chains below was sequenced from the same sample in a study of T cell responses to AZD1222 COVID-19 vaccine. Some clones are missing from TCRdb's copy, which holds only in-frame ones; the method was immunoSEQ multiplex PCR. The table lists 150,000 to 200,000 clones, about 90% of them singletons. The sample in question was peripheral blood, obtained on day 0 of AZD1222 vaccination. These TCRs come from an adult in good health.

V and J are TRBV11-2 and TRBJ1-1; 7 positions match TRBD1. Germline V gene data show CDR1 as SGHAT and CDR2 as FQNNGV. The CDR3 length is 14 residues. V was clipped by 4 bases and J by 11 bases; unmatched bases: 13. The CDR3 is CASSYTTGSPGAFF. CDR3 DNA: TGTGCCAGCAGCTACACGACAGGGTCGCCGGGGGCTTTCTTT.

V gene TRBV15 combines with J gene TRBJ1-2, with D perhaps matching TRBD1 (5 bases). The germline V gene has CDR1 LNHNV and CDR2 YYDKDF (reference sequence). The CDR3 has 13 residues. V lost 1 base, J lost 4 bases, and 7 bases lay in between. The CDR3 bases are TGTGCCACCAGCAGAGGACAGTTCTATGGCTACACCTTC. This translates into CATSRGQFYGYTF.

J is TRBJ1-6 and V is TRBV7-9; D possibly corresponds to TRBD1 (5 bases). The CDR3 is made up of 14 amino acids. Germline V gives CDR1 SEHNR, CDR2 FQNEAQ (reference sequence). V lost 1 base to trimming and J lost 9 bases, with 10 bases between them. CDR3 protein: CASSLGAGFSPLHF. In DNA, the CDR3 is TGTGCCAGCAGCTTAGGTGCAGGGTTTTCACCCCTCCACTTT. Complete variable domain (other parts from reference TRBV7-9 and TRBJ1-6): DTGVSQNPRHKITKRGQNVTFRCDPISEHNRLYWYRQTLGQGPEFLTYFQNEAQLEKSRLLSDRFSAERPKGSFSTLEIQRTEQGDSAMYLCASSLGAGFSPLHFGNGTRLTVT.

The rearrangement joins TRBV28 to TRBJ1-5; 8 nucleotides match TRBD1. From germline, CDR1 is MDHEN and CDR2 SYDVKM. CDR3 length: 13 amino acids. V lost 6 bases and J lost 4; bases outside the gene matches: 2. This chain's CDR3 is CASSTGGNQPQHF. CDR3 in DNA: TGTGCCAGCAGCACAGGGGGAAATCAGCCCCAGCATTTT. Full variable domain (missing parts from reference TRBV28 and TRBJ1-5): DVKVTQSSRYLVKRTGEKVFLECVQDMDHENMFWYRQDPGLGLRLIYFSYDVKMKEKGDIPEGYSVSREKKERFSLILESASTNQTSMYLCASSTGGNQPQHFGDGTRLSIL.

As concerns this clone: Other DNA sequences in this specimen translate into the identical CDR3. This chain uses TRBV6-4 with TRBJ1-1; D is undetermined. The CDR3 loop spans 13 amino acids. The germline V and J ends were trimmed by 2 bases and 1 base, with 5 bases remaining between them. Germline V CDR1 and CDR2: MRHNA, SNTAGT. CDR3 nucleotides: TGTGCCAGCAGTGACAGTTCGAACACTGAAGCTTTCTTT. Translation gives CASSDSSNTEAFF.

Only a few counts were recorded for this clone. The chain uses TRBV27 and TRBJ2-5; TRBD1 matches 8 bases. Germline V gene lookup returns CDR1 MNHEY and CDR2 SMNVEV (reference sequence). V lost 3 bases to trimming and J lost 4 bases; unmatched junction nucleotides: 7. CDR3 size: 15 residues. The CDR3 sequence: CASSLSAGGLETQYF. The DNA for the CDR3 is TGTGCCAGCAGTTTGAGCGCAGGGGGCTTAGAGACCCAGTACTTC.

The CDR3 loop reads CASSEARARNEQFF. The CDR3 coding sequence is TGTGCCAGCAGTGAAGCAAGGGCCCGCAATGAGCAGTTCTTC. V usage is TRBV2 and J usage is TRBJ2-1; D unclear. The CDR3 has 14 amino acids. CDR1 is SNHLY, CDR2 FYNNEI, per germline. V was pared by 0 bases and J by 6 bases, with 9 bases between.

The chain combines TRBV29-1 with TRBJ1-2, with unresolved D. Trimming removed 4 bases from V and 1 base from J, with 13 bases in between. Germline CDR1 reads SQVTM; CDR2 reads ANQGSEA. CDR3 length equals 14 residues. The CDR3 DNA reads TGCAGCGTTGTTGAGGGAGCGGGTAACTATGGCTACACCTTC. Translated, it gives CSVVEGAGNYGYTF.

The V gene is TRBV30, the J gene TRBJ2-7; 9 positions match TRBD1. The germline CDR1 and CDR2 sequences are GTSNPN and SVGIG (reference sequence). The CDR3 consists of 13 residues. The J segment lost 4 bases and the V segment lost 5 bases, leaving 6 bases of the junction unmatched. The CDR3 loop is CAWAGTGRYEQYF. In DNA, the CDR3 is TGTGCCTGGGCCGGGACAGGGCGTTACGAGCAGTACTTC.

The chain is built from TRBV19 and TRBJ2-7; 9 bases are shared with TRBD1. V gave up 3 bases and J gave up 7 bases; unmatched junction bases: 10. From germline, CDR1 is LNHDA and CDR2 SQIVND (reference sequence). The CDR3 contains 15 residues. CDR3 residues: CASSISGQGQWEQYF. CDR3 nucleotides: TGTGCCAGTAGTATTTCGGGACAGGGCCAGTGGGAGCAGTACTTC.

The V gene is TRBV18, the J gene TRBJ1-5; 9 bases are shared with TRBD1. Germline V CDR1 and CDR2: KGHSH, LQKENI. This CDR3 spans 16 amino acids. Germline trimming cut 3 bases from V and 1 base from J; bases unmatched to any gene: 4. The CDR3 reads CASSPLGQGSNQPQHF. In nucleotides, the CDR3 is TGTGCCAGCTCACCCCTGGGACAGGGAAGCAATCAGCCCCAGCATTTT.

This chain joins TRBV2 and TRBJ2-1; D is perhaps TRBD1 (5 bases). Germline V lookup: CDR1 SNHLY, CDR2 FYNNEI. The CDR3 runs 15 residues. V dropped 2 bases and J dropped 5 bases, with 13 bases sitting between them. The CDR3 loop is CASSERTGGNNEQFF. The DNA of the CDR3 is TGTGCCAGCAGTGAACGTACAGGTGGGAACAATGAGCAGTTCTTC.

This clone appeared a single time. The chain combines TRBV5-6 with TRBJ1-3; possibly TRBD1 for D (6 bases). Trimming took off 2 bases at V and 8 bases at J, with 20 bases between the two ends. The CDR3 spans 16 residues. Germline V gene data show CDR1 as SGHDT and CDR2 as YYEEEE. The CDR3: CASSFSGTKPIDTIYF. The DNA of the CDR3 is TGTGCCAGCAGCTTTTCAGGGACAAAGCCGATAGACACCATATATTTT.

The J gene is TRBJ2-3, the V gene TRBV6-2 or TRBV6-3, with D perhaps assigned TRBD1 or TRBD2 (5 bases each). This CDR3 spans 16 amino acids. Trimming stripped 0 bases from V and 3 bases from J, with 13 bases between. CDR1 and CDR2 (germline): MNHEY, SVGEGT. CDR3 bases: TGTGCCAGCAGTTACTCACGGGGCCCTAGGACAGATACGCAGTATTTT. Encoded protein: CASSYSRGPRTDTQYF.

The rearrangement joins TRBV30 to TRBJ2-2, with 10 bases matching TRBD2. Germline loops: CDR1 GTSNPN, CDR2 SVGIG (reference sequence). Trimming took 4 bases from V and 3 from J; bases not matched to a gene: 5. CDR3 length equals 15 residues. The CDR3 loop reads CAWKKGTSDTGELFF. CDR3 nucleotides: TGTGCCTGGAAAAAGGGGACTAGCGACACCGGGGAGCTGTTTTTT. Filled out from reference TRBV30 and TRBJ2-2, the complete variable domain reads SQTIHQWPATLVQPVGSPLSLECTVEGTSNPNLYWYRQAAGRGLQLLFYSVGIGQISSEVPQNLSASRPQDRQFILSSKKLLLSDSGFYLCAWKKGTSDTGELFFGEGSRLTVL.

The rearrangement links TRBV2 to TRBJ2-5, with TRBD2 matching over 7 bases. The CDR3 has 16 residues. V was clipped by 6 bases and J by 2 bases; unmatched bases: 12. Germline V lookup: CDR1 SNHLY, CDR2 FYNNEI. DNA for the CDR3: TGTGCCAGCAGCGGAGGGCCTAGCGGTCTACAAGAGACCCAGTACTTC. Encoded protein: CASSGGPSGLQETQYF.

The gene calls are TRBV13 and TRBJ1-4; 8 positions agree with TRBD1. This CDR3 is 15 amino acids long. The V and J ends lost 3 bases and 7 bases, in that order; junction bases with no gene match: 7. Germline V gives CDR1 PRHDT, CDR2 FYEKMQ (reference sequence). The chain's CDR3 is CASSFRGLGGEKLFF. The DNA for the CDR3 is TGTGCCAGCAGCTTCAGGGGGCTAGGAGGTGAAAAACTGTTTTTT.

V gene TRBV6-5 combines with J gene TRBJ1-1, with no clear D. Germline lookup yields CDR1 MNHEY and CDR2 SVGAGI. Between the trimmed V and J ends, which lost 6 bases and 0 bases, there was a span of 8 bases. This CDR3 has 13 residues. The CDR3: CASSPGMNTEAFF. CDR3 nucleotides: TGTGCCAGCAGCCCCGGCATGAACACTGAAGCTTTCTTT.

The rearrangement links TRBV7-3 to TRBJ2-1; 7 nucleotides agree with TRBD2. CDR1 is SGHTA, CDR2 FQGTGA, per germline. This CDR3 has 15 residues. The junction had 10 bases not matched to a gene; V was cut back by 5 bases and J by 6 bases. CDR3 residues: CASSPGDYWANEQFF. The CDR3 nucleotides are TGTGCCAGCAGCCCTGGGGACTATTGGGCCAATGAGCAGTTCTTC.

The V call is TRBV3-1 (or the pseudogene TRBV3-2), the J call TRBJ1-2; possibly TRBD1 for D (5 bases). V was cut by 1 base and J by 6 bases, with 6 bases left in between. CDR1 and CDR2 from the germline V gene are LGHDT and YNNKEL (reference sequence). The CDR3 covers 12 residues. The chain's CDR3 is CASSQGGHGYTF. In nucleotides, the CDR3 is TGTGCCAGCAGCCAAGGGGGCCATGGCTACACCTTC.

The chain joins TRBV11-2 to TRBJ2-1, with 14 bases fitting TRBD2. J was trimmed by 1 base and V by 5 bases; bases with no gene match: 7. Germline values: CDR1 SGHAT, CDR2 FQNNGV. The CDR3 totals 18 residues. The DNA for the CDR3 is TGTGCCAGCAGCCCTCGGACTAGCGGGGGGTATTCCTACAATGAGCAGTTCTTC. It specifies CASSPRTSGGYSYNEQFF. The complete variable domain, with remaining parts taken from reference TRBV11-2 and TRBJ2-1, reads EAGVAQSPRYKIIEKRQSVAFWCNPISGHATLYWYQQILGQGPKLLIQFQNNGVVDDSQLPKDRFSAERLKGVDSTLKIQPAKLEDSAVYLCASSPRTSGGYSYNEQFFGPGTRLTVL.

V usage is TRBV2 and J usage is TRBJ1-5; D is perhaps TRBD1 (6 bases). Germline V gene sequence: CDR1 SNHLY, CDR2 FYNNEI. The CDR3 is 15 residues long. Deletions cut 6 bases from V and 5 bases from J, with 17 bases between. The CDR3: CASRGYGRGDQPQHF. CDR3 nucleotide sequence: TGTGCCAGCAGGGGCTATGGCAGGGGAGATCAGCCCCAGCATTTT.

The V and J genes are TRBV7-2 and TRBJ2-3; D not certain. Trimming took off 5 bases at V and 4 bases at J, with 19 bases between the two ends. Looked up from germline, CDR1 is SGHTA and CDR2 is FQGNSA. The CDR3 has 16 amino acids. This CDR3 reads CASSPSPTRSADTQYF. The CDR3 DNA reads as TGTGCCAGCAGCCCGTCCCCTACCCGAAGCGCAGATACGCAGTATTTT.

The CDR3 DNA is TGTGCCATTGGGGTGGCAGCTAACTATGGCTACACCTTC. It translates to CAIGVAANYGYTF. This chain uses TRBV10-3 with TRBJ1-2, with D uncertain. The CDR3 sequence is 13 residues long. Trimming took 9 bases from V and 0 from J, leaving 11 bases between them. Germline V gene lookup returns CDR1 ENHRY and CDR2 SYGVKD.

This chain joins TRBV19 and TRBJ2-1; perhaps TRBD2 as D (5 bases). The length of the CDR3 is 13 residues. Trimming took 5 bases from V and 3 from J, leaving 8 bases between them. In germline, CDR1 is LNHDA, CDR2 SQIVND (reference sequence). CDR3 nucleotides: TGTGCCAGTAGTTCGCGGGTCTACAATGAGCAGTTCTTC. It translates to CASSSRVYNEQFF. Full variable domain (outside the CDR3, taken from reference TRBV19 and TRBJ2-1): DGGITQSPKYLFRKEGQNVTLSCEQNLNHDAMYWYRQDPGQGLRLIYYSQIVNDFQKGDIAEGYSVSREKKESFPLTVTSAQKNPTAFYLCASSSRVYNEQFFGPGTRLTVL.

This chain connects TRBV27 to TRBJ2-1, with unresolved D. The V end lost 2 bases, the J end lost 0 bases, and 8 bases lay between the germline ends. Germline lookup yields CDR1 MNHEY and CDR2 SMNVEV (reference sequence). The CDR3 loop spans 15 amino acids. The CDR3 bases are TGTGCCAGCAGTTTAGGGGTAAGCTCCTACAATGAGCAGTTCTTC. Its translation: CASSLGVSSYNEQFF.

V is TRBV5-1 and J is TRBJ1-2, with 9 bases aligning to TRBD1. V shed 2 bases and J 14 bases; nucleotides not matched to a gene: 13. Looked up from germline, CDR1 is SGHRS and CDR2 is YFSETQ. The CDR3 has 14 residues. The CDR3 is CASSFSPDRGLETF. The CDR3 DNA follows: TGCGCCAGCAGCTTCTCACCGGACAGGGGATTGGAGACCTTC.

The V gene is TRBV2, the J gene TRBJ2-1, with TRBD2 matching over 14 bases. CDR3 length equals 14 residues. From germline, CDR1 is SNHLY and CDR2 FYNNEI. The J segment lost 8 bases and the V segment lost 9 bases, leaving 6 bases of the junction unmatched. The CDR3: CASVTSGGAYEQFF. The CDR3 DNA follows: TGTGCCAGTGTGACTAGCGGGGGGGCTTATGAGCAGTTCTTC.

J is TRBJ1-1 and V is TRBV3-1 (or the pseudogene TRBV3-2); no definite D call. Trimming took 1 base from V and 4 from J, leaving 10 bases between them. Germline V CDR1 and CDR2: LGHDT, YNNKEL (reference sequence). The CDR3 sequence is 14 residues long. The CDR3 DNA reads TGTGCCAGCAGCCAAGGATCGAGGGCCACTGAAGCTTTCTTT. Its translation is CASSQGSRATEAFF.